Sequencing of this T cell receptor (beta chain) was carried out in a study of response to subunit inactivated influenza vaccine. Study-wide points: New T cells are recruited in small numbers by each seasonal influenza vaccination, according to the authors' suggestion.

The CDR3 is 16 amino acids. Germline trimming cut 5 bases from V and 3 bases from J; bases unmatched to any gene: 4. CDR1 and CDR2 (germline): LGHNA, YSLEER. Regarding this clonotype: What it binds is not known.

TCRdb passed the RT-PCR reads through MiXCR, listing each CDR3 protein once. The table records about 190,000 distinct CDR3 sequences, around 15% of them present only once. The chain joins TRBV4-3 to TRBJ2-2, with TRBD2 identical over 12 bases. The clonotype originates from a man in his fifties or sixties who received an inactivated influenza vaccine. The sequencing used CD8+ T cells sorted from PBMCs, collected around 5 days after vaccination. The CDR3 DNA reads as TGCGCCAGCAGCTACGGGACTAGCGGGCACACCGGGGAGCTGTTTTTT. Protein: CASSYGTSGHTGELFF.